These 20 T cell receptor beta chains originate from one sample sequenced in a study of post-analysis software for immune sequencing data. Study-wide results and caveats: Relative to controls, patients had several TRBV segments at higher frequency, with TRBV5-6, TRBV5-1 and TRBV20-1 among these.

These TCRs' antigens remain unknown. Prepared libraries of TCR beta cDNA carried unique molecular identifiers. TCRdb reanalysed the PCR reads using MiXCR and keeps one entry per CDR3 protein. Of hundreds of thousands of distinct CDR3 sequences in the sample, more than 50% were seen once. Sequencing input: blood. The receptors stem from a girl aged 2 to 10 with multiple sclerosis.

A few counts support this clonotype. The chain recombines TRBV12-3 or TRBV12-4 with TRBJ1-1, with D possibly matching TRBD1 (6 bases). The germline V and J ends were trimmed by 1 base and 8 bases, with 11 bases remaining between them. The CDR3 runs 13 residues. The CDR3 region is CASSLVRQEEAFF. The CDR3 DNA reads as TGTGCCAGCAGTTTAGTTCGACAGGAAGAAGCTTTCTTT.

The chain couples TRBV4-3 to TRBJ2-1; 8 bases are shared with TRBD2. J was trimmed by 7 bases and V by 6 bases; bases with no gene match: 8. The germline V gene has CDR1 LGHNA and CDR2 YSLEER. The CDR3 spans 14 residues. CDR3 residues: CASSTGTRINEQFF. CDR3 bases: TGCGCCAGCAGTACCGGGACTAGAATAAATGAGCAGTTCTTC.

CDR3 sequence reads: CSAPVGRYNEQFF. CDR3 nucleotides: TGCAGTGCTCCCGTCGGTAGATACAATGAGCAGTTCTTC. The rearrangement links TRBV20-1 to TRBJ2-1; D not certain. CDR3 length: 13 amino acids. Germline V gene sequence: CDR1 DFQATT, CDR2 SNEGSKA (reference sequence). V shed 5 bases and J shed 4 bases, with 12 bases lying between them.

V is TRBV10-3 and J is TRBJ1-1; TRBD1 aligns across 10 bases. V trimming: 2 bases; J trimming: 4 bases; junction bases outside the gene matches: 4. Germline loops: CDR1 ENHRY, CDR2 SYGVKD. The CDR3 runs 15 residues. The DNA of the CDR3 is TGTGCCATCAGTGAGCTGACAGGGGGCATCACTGAAGCTTTCTTT. As protein: CAISELTGGITEAFF.

The rearrangement joins TRBV7-2 to TRBJ2-7; D gene uncertain. Germline V CDR1 and CDR2: SGHTA, FQGNSA. The CDR3 spans 15 residues. V lost 1 base and J 2 bases, leaving 12 bases between the germline ends. CDR3 coding DNA: TGTGCCAGCAGCTTAGGGGGTACCGACCCCTACGAGCAGTACTTC. Its translation is CASSLGGTDPYEQYF. The whole variable domain, remainder taken from reference TRBV7-2 and TRBJ2-7, is GAGVSQSPSNKVTEKGKDVELRCDPISGHTALYWYRQSLGQGLEFLIYFQGNSAPDKSGLPSDRFSAERTGGSVSTLTIQRTQQEDSAVYLCASSLGGTDPYEQYFGPGTRLTVT.

The chain is built from TRBV29-1 and TRBJ2-2, with 7 bases that match TRBD2. In germline, CDR1 is SQVTM, CDR2 ANQGSEA. CDR3 length equals 14 residues. J gave up 1 base and V 7 bases, and 6 bases lay outside the gene matches. Here the CDR3 reads CSAGGEGNTGELFF. The CDR3 bases are TGCAGCGCCGGCGGGGAGGGGAACACCGGGGAGCTGTTTTTT.

V is TRBV3-1 and J is TRBJ2-7; D is uncertain. V was pared by 1 base and J by 3 bases, with 7 bases between. Germline loops: CDR1 LGHDT, CDR2 YNNKEL (reference sequence). The CDR3 covers 13 residues. CDR3 sequence (DNA): TGTGCCAGCAGCCAAGGGGTGGGCTACGAGCAGTACTTC. Protein: CASSQGVGYEQYF.

This clonotype was counted only a few times. The J gene is TRBJ2-7, the V gene TRBV29-1; no clear D. The CDR3 is made up of 10 amino acids. The V gene's germline CDR1 is SQVTM and CDR2 ANQGSEA. The ends were cut back, 8 bases at V and 4 bases at J, with 9 bases in the middle. The CDR3: CSPHGYEQYF. As DNA, the CDR3 is TGCAGCCCCCACGGATACGAGCAGTACTTC.

This clonotype turned up a few times. This sequence joins TRBV4-3 and TRBJ1-2; D call uncertain. V was cut by 1 base and J by 2 bases, with 5 bases left in between. Germline values: CDR1 LGHNA, CDR2 YSLEER. CDR3 length: 13 amino acids. The DNA for the CDR3 is TGCGCCAGCAGCCAAGTAAAGAACTATGGCTACACCTTC. The encoded protein is CASSQVKNYGYTF.

The chain carries TRBV20-1 and TRBJ2-7, with 7 bases that match TRBD1. This CDR3 spans 15 amino acids. V dropped 6 bases and J dropped 2; count of bases not matched to a gene: 13. CDR1 and CDR2 (germline): DFQATT, SNEGSKA (reference sequence). The CDR3 nucleotides read TGCAGTGCCCATCGCCCTACAGGGGACCCCTACGAGCAGTACTTC. Translated, it gives CSAHRPTGDPYEQYF.

This clonotype was counted a few times. V gene TRBV7-3 combines with J gene TRBJ2-1, with 14 bases identical to TRBD2. Unmatched junction bases numbered 7, after V lost 6 bases and J lost 6 bases. CDR1 and CDR2 from the germline V gene are SGHTA and FQGTGA. The CDR3 loop spans 16 amino acids. The CDR3 DNA is TGTGCCAGCAGTTCCGGACTAGCGGGGGGCCGCAATGAGCAGTTCTTC. Residues: CASSSGLAGGRNEQFF.

Turning to this clonotype: A much larger clone is a single base away; this may be a read error. The chain uses TRBV15 and TRBJ2-5; 7 bases are shared with TRBD1. In germline, CDR1 is LNHNV, CDR2 YYDKDF (reference sequence). This CDR3 region has 14 residues. The ends lost 4 bases at V and 3 bases at J; junction bases unmatched: 5. Here the CDR3 reads CATSTFGQEETQYF. The CDR3 DNA reads TGTGCCACCAGCACCTTTGGACAGGAAGAGACCCAGTACTTC.

The chain couples TRBV20-1 to TRBJ2-1, with TRBD1 matching 7 bases. The V segment lost 1 base and the J segment 2 bases; nucleotides outside the gene matches: 5. Germline V CDR1 and CDR2: DFQATT, SNEGSKA (reference sequence). The CDR3 contains 15 residues. The CDR3 loop reads CSARGRQGPYNEQFF. The CDR3 DNA reads as TGCAGTGCTAGAGGTAGACAGGGACCCTACAATGAGCAGTTCTTC.

The chain joins TRBV27 to TRBJ2-7, with 9 bases that match TRBD2. The germline V gene encodes CDR1 MNHEY and CDR2 SMNVEV (reference sequence). After removal of 2 bases from V and 7 bases from J, the junction contained 9 bases not matched to a gene. This CDR3 comprises 15 residues. CDR3 nucleotides: TGTGCCAGCAGTTTAACGGGACTAGCTGATTATGAGCAGTACTTC. Translating it yields CASSLTGLADYEQYF.

This clonotype has just one count. V usage is TRBV7-2 and J usage is TRBJ2-5, with D uncertain. The assigned J gene may be wrong: the sequence end matches TRBJ2-7 better. There are 12 residues in the CDR3. In germline, CDR1 is SGHTA, CDR2 FQGNSA. CDR3 sequence: CASSTSYYEQYF. CDR3 DNA: TGTGCCAGCAGCACTTCGTACTACGAGCAGTACTTC.

The chain has TRBV6-5 and TRBJ2-3; 7 bases match TRBD2. Per germline, CDR1 MNHEY and CDR2 SVGAGI. CDR3 length: 14 residues. Trimming cost V 8 bases and J 1 base; bases outside gene matches: 6. The CDR3 here is CASLESGGTDTQYF. The CDR3, as DNA: TGTGCCAGCCTAGAGAGCGGGGGCACAGATACGCAGTATTTT.

The chain links TRBV5-5 to TRBJ2-3; D possibly corresponds to TRBD1 (6 bases). CDR1 and CDR2 from the germline V gene are SGHKS and YYEKEE (reference sequence). V was trimmed by 5 bases and J by 6 bases, leaving 10 bases between them. This CDR3 has 12 amino acids. The CDR3 protein is CASSFQGDTQYF. The CDR3 nucleotides read TGTGCCAGCAGTTTTCAGGGGGATACGCAGTATTTT.

CDR3 in amino acids: CAISGETYNEQFF. Here the CDR3 DNA reads TGTGCCATCAGTGGGGAGACTTACAATGAGCAGTTCTTC. The chain is built from TRBV10-3 and TRBJ2-1; D may be TRBD2 (5 bases). V was cut by 4 bases and J by 4 bases, with 8 bases left in between. Germline-derived CDR1 and CDR2 are ENHRY and SYGVKD. CDR3 size: 13 residues.

The chain carries TRBV5-5 and TRBJ1-6; D remains unclear. From germline, CDR1 is SGHKS and CDR2 YYEKEE (reference sequence). The V end was cut by 0 bases, the J end by 7 bases, with 11 bases between. The CDR3 is made up of 15 amino acids. The CDR3 sequence: CASSLGLFENSPLHF. The CDR3, as DNA: TGTGCCAGCAGCTTGGGGTTATTTGAGAATTCACCCCTCCACTTT.

This clonotype was counted only a few times. V is TRBV20-1 and J is TRBJ2-1; the match to TRBD2 covers 14 bases. Germline values: CDR1 DFQATT, CDR2 SNEGSKA (reference sequence). After removal of 6 bases from V and 9 bases from J, the junction contained 10 bases not matched to a gene. The CDR3 totals 15 residues. The CDR3 sequence is CSASGTSGGHLEQFF. CDR3 in DNA: TGCAGTGCGTCCGGGACTAGCGGGGGCCACCTTGAGCAGTTCTTC.